This entry concerns a single TCR beta chain. What it recognizes is unknown. The data originate from a study of human T cells and chemical hapten exposure. Study details: The study traced per-sample TCR yield variation mainly to small differences in pooled library volumes.

The time point denotes: patch test 3, about 24 weeks after DPC sensitization. As for treatment: therapeutic diphenylcyclopropenone sensitization with weekly scalp DPC. Whole blood that had not been fractionated was the source of extracted total RNA. TCRdb called the RACE reads again in MiXCR, with one record for every CDR3 protein. The table records roughly 100,000 distinct CDR3 sequences, roughly a third of them present only once. This CDR3 is 15 amino acids long. V lost 3 bases to trimming and J lost 8 bases, with 17 bases between them. Germline V CDR1 and CDR2: SEHNR, FQNEAQ (reference sequence). Study-level findings and limits: TCRs exceeding 1 in 1000 frequency stayed unchanged with DPC sensitization.

Source: whole blood, taken in connection with sensitization to the hapten diphenylcyclopropenone (DPC). The rearrangement joins TRBV7-9 to TRBJ2-1, with D tentatively TRBD1 or TRBD2 (5 bases each). The receptor comes from a man in his forties with alopecia areata. Some clones in this sample may be carry-over from other donors' samples. The CDR3 DNA sequence: TGTGCCAGCAGCTTTTTTGGGGACCCAAGGGATGAGCAGTTCTTC. Protein product: CASSFFGDPRDEQFF.